The T cell receptor beta chain described here comes from a study of neurological immune-mediated disorders (dated by TCRdb to about 2019). General notes on the study: Peripheral blood TCR-beta repertoires from patients with HTLV-I-associated myelopathy (HAM/TSP), patients with multiple sclerosis, and healthy controls were compared in the study using UMI-based sequencing. The 106 TCR-beta libraries covered PBMC samples along with longitudinal samples, technical triplicates, and paired sorted CD4+ and CD8+ T-cell subsets. Longitudinal HAM/TSP and healthy donors had 3 time-points each (about 3-45 month intervals). Of the 60 to 70 subjects in the cohort, about 14 were HAM/TSP patients, roughly 35 were multiple sclerosis patients, and 20 were healthy controls.

Counted from cysteine to phenylalanine, this CDR3 has 13 amino acids. CDR3 DNA only is kept here, 39 bases in frame from base 1. CDR1 is given as SGHAT and CDR2 as FQDESV, both from the germline V gene (reference sequence). V loses 5 bases of germline sequence and J loses 7 bases, and the interval between the two ends is 14 bases. Overall study results and their limits: Expanded clones from different subjects shared no identical CDR3 amino acid sequences, which suggests that TCR-beta repertoires were private in all groups. TCR clonal expansion was greatest in HAM/TSP patients and smallest in MS patients, who ranked below even healthy controls.

At least ten counts were recorded for this clonotype. Its binding antigen is unknown. No quality values exist for individual bases; no much larger clone is one base distant. The time point label for this specimen denotes: longitudinal time-point 1 (baseline). Libraries from unsorted PBMCs were made from 2 million PBMCs kept in RNAlater at -80 degrees C until RNA extraction. Peripheral blood underwent Ficoll-Hypaque density gradient centrifugation to isolate PBMCs, which were then cryopreserved in liquid nitrogen. cDNA was synthesized by template-switch 5'RACE using a primer with a 10-nucleotide random unique molecular identifier that tagged each TCR transcript. Every sequencing run covered 15-18 subjects and yielded more than 160 million TCR-beta sequences. Total RNA was extracted with the RNeasy kit. The KAPA Real-time Library Amplification kit was used to amplify TCR-beta VDJ regions with primers for the TCR constant region and the 5'RACE anchor. A first PCR added sample indexes and Illumina adaptors, and a second PCR then raised library yield. After purification with Ampure beads, the TCR product of roughly 650 bp was size-selected on a 2% E-gel SizeSelection system. Library quality was checked on a Bioanalyzer, concentration was measured with Qubit, and libraries were quantified with the Kapa Library Quantification kit before pooling. Libraries were sequenced paired-end 2 x 150 bp on an Illumina HiSeq 2500. To increase sequence diversity, about 23-30% phiX was spiked into each library pool. Per the authors' processing: The UMI-based MiGEC pipeline processed quality-filtered reads and removed over 85% of raw TCR sequences during error correction. VDJ genes were aligned to IMGT germline references, and each clonotype was defined by a unique CDR3 amino acid sequence together with V-J genes. Clonal expansion, Shannon diversity and CDR3 relatedness were evaluated with VDJtools (CalcPairwiseDistances, ClusterSamples), while phylogenetic trees were built in CLCbio workbench. Expanded clones were defined as having at least 8 unique UMIs, based on coefficient-of-variation modelling across technical triplicates. In-frame beta chains were kept once TCRdb had trimmed the public reads at Q25 with fastp and called clones with MiXCR. Rows matching on CDR3 protein sequence are summarized as one entry with the most common DNA and genes. The V and J calls were determined by TCRdb, not by the authors. The sample table contains tens of thousands of distinct CDR3 sequences; only one count was recorded for approximately 13% of them. The biggest ten clones account for around 4.6% of the sample.

The sequenced sample consisted of PBMCs. The clonotype comes from a female donor with HTLV-1-associated myelopathy (HAM/TSP). The chain joins TRBV11-1 to TRBJ1-2, with the D gene too uncertain to name. The CDR3 in this case is CASSLDGWGGYTF. The sequenced DNA is TGTGCCAGCAGCCTGGACGGCTGGGGTGGCTACACCTTC.